The clone carrying this TCR beta chain was counted ten times or more. TCRdb called the reads again in MiXCR, with one record for every CDR3 protein. Altogether 150,000 to 200,000 distinct CDR3 sequences are present, 9.5% being singletons, with the ten largest covering approximately 4.6%. This entry is derived from a study of T cell repertoires in cytomegalovirus infection. V was pared by 4 bases and J by 4 bases, with 17 bases between. Germline loops: CDR1 SGHDN, CDR2 FVKESK. The CDR3 spans 15 residues. The source material was PBMCs. This receptor was obtained from a human donor in good health (CMV status not recorded). Some clones in this sample may be carry-over from other donors' samples. This chain links TRBV14 with TRBJ2-7; perhaps TRBD2 as D (6 bases). CDR3 residues: CASSPRGGPLYEQYF. The CDR3 DNA sequence: TGTGCCAGCAGCCCCCGTGGAGGGCCGTTATACGAGCAGTACTTC. Filled out from reference TRBV14 and TRBJ2-7, the complete variable domain reads EAGVTQFPSHSVIEKGQTVTLRCDPISGHDNLYWYRRVMGKEIKFLLHFVKESKQDESGMPNNRFLAERTGGTYSTLKVQPAELEDSGVYFCASSPRGGPLYEQYFGPGTRLTVT.